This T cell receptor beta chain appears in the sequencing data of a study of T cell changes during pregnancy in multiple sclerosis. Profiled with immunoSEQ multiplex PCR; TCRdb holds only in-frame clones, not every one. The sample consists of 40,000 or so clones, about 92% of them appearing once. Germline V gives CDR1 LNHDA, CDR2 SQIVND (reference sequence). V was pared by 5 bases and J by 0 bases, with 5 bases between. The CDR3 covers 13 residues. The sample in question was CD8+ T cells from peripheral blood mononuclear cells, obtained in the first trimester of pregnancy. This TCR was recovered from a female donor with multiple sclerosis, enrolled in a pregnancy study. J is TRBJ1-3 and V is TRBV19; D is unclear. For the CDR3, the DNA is TGTGCCAGTAGTTTGAGCTCTGGAAACACCATATATTTT. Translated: CASSLSSGNTIYF.